The present TCR beta chain was sequenced within a study of blood T cells in healthy people across ages. General observations from the study: For the donors, CMV status was unknown and possibly confounded expanded clonotype changes.

The V end was cut by 0 bases, the J end by 1 base, with 8 bases between. The CDR3 length is 16 residues. Germline CDR1 SGHRS, CDR2 YFSETQ. The authors ran a second PCR of roughly 6 to 12 cycles using a sample-barcoded 5' primer and a J-beta primer mix. Each single sample gave us at least 3 million CDR3-containing paired-end reads. TCRdb redid the calling of the 5' RACE reads with MiXCR, one entry per CDR3 protein. The sample lists about 1.7 million distinct CDR3 sequences; approximately 28% were seen once. This clonotype was seen repeatedly, ten times or more. Its antigen is undetermined. The source of this sequence is a woman aged 25 to 39 in good health. The chain recombines TRBV5-1 with TRBJ2-6, with a tentative D call TRBD2 (5 bases). The sample taken for sequencing was blood. The CDR3 spells CASSLGRGSGANVLTF. The DNA for the CDR3 is TGCGCCAGCAGCTTGGGTAGAGGGTCTGGGGCCAACGTCCTGACTTTC.